This is a list of T cell receptor beta chains from one sample in a study of metastatic and nonmetastatic thyroid tumors. TCRdb reprocessed the PCR reads via MiXCR. The repertoire has 25,000 to 35,000 clones, almost 30% of them found once; the top ten carry about 30%. Sequencing was carried out using blood. The receptor set was obtained from a female donor with papillary thyroid cancer or a benign thyroid nodule (not recorded which). Some clones in this sample may be carry-over from other donors' samples. Both conserved end residues are part of each CDR3. A D gene is named only where the DNA matches it firmly. The listing skips clone size in some rows; elsewhere it reads once, few, many or a size class.

- | TRBJ2-7 | TRBD1 | TRBV18 | CASSPPNRGGRDEQYF | TGTGCCAGCTCACCACCTAACAGGGGCGGAAGGGACGAGCAGTACTTC
many | TRBJ2-5 | - | TRBV4-2 | CASSQGADGLAQYF | TGTGCCAGCAGCCAAGGAGCGGATGGGCTTGCCCAGTACTTC
medium-sized | TRBJ1-5 | - | TRBV28 | CASNVPQQEYSNQPQHF | TGTGCCAGCAACGTACCCCAACAGGAGTATAGCAATCAGCCCCAGCATTTT
- | TRBJ2-7 | - | TRBV20-1 | CSARGAKGSDSYEQYF | TGCAGTGCTAGGGGAGCAAAAGGGTCAGACTCCTACGAGCAGTACTTC
many | TRBJ2-3 | TRBD1 | TRBV24-1 | CATRESGTGTDTQYF | TGTGCCACCAGGGAATCCGGGACAGGCACAGATACGCAGTATTTT
- | TRBJ1-1 | - | TRBV11-2 | CASSVGVWDPNTEAFF | TGTGCCAGCAGCGTGGGGGTGTGGGACCCGAACACTGAAGCTTTCTTT
- | TRBJ1-2 | - | TRBV4-1 | CASSSQRVGYGYTF | TGCGCCAGCAGCTCCCAGCGCGTCGGCTATGGCTACACCTTC
many | TRBJ2-7 | TRBD1 | TRBV30 | CAWIAGTASYEQYF | TGTGCCTGGATTGCCGGGACAGCCTCCTACGAGCAGTACTTC
many | TRBJ2-5 | TRBD2 | TRBV19 | CASSISGLAEETQYF | TGTGCCAGTAGTATATCGGGACTAGCGGAAGAGACCCAGTACTTC
once | TRBJ2-3 | TRBD2 | TRBV20-1 | CSASRTSGGTDTQYF | TGCAGTGCTAGTAGGACTAGCGGAGGAACAGATACGCAGTATTTT
few | TRBJ2-3 | TRBD2 | TRBV6-1 | CASSESAGAADTQYF | TGTGCCAGCAGTGAATCAGCGGGAGCTGCAGATACGCAGTATTTT
medium-sized | TRBJ2-7 | - | TRBV10-3 | CAISAGQAYEQYF | TGTGCCATCAGTGCCGGCCAAGCCTACGAGCAGTACTTC